This T cell receptor beta chain is from a study of blood T cells in healthy people across ages. CDR3 length: 17 residues. Trimming pared 6 bases from V and 0 bases from J, leaving 18 bases between. Germline loops: CDR1 SGHRS, CDR2 YFSETQ. A second PCR of about 6 to 12 cycles used a sample-barcoded 5' primer and a J-beta primer mix. A single record per CDR3 protein comes from TCRdb applying MiXCR to the 5' RACE reads. Seen here are some 930,000 distinct CDR3 sequences, 29% observed once, and the top ten hold approximately 10%. Roughly 10 milliliters of peripheral blood were drawn from each donor. This clonotype was counted a few times. These data also featured in a second study, about T cells of mothers and their children.

Material: blood. The sequence derives from a woman aged 40 to 49 in good health. The gene calls are TRBV5-1 and TRBJ2-2; possibly TRBD1 for D (6 bases). The CDR3 region has the DNA TGCGCCAGCACCAAAAACTCGGGACATTCGAACACCGGGGAGCTGTTTTTT. The encoded protein is CASTKNSGHSNTGELFF.